These 24 T cell receptor beta chains originate from one sample sequenced in a study of early T cells in non-severe SARS-CoV-2 infection. In TCRdb, the 5' RACE reads were re-called with MiXCR into one record per CDR3 protein. The sample shows approximately 70,000 distinct CDR3 sequences, over 9.5% of them seen only once. The specimen was whole blood. The receptors originated from an adult who was a healthcare worker with PCR-confirmed SARS-CoV-2 infection or an uninfected control (not recorded which).

Ten or more counts support this clonotype. The chain is built from TRBV11-2 and TRBJ2-3, with no clear D. The CDR3 is made up of 13 amino acids. CDR1 SGHAT and CDR2 FQNNGV come from the germline V gene. Trimming removed 6 bases at V and 2 bases at J, with 9 bases between. The CDR3 loop reads CASRKRDTDTQYF. The CDR3 nucleotides are TGTGCCAGCAGAAAAAGGGACACAGATACGCAGTATTTT.

This clonotype was picked up a small number of times. The chain joins TRBV19 to TRBJ2-1; D gene ambiguous. CDR3 length: 13 amino acids. Trimming took off 1 base at V and 7 bases at J, with 8 bases between the two ends. Germline V gives CDR1 LNHDA, CDR2 SQIVND (reference sequence). DNA for the CDR3: TGTGCCAGTAGTATAGGGAGTGGGAATGAGCAGTTCTTC. Residues: CASSIGSGNEQFF.

Only a few counts were recorded for this clonotype. The CDR3 region is CASSIGEAAEQYF. The CDR3 nucleotides are TGTGCCAGCAGTATCGGGGAGGCGGCCGAGCAGTACTTC. The rearrangement uses TRBV14 and TRBJ2-7, with D maybe TRBD2 (6 bases). The CDR3 totals 13 residues. Trimming removed 6 bases from V and 6 bases from J, with 15 bases in between. CDR1 is SGHDN, CDR2 FVKESK, per germline.

The table lists this clonotype with many counts. CDR3 bases: TGTGCCTGGAGTGTCCGAGGGACCACTGAAGCTTTCTTT. Translated, it gives CAWSVRGTTEAFF. The rearrangement uses TRBV30 and TRBJ1-1; TRBD1 might be the D (5 bases). Germline lookup yields CDR1 GTSNPN and CDR2 SVGIG (reference sequence). This CDR3 region has 13 residues. Trimming cost V 0 bases and J 4 bases, with 9 bases left between them.

There are many counts of this clonotype. V usage is TRBV20-1 and J usage is TRBJ2-3; D possibly corresponds to TRBD2 (5 bases). Germline-derived CDR1 and CDR2 are DFQATT and SNEGSKA (reference sequence). The V and J ends lost 0 bases and 2 bases respectively, with 15 bases between them. The CDR3 loop spans 16 amino acids. The CDR3 DNA follows: TGCAGTGCTAGAGATATAAAGCGGCTGGTCACAGATACGCAGTATTTT. Translating gives CSARDIKRLVTDTQYF.

This clonotype has only a few counts. This rearrangement joins TRBV7-7 to TRBJ2-3; D may correspond to TRBD1 or TRBD2 (6 bases each). The V end was cut by 7 bases, the J end by 0 bases, with 17 bases between. This CDR3 is built from 16 residues. Germline V gives CDR1 SSHAT, CDR2 FNYEAQ (reference sequence). CDR3 in DNA: TGTGCCAGCACCCCACTCGGGGGCGCCAGCACAGATACGCAGTATTTT. Translated: CASTPLGGASTDTQYF.

This clonotype was seen only a few times. The genes are TRBV4-1 and TRBJ2-3; TRBD2 matches 9 bases. The V segment lost 1 base and the J segment 2 bases; nucleotides outside the gene matches: 4. CDR1 and CDR2 (germline): MGHRA, YSYEKL. The CDR3 length is 16 residues. DNA of the CDR3: TGCGCCAGCAGCCAAGTACTAGCGGGCTTCACAGATACGCAGTATTTT. The encoded protein is CASSQVLAGFTDTQYF.

This chain joins TRBV13 and TRBJ2-3; TRBD2 matches 8 bases. The CDR3 loop spans 14 amino acids. Germline values: CDR1 PRHDT, CDR2 FYEKMQ (reference sequence). After removal of 4 bases from V and 0 bases from J, the junction contained 0 bases not matched to a gene. The CDR3 DNA reads as TGTGCCAGCAGCTCTAGCGGGAGCACAGATACGCAGTATTTT. It specifies CASSSSGSTDTQYF.

At least ten counts were recorded for this clonotype. The chain has TRBV24-1 and TRBJ2-3; the match to TRBD1 covers 11 bases. This CDR3 is built from 15 residues. V was pared by 7 bases and J by 2 bases, with 4 bases of the junction left unmatched. Germline CDR1 KGHDR, CDR2 SFDVKD. The CDR3 DNA is TGTGCCACCAGCCAAGGACAGGGGGCCACAGATACGCAGTATTTT. Protein sequence: CATSQGQGATDTQYF.

The V gene is TRBV5-4, the J gene TRBJ2-1, with 12 bases that match TRBD1. V lost 4 bases and J lost 8; bases outside the gene matches: 16. Germline V CDR1 and CDR2: SGHNT, YYREEE (reference sequence). The CDR3 spans 18 residues. The CDR3 DNA is TGTGCCAGCAGCCCGGGACAGGGGGCAGTCATAAGGCGAGATGAGCAGTTCTTC. Translated, it gives CASSPGQGAVIRRDEQFF.

This clonotype has a handful of counts. The chain is built from TRBV12-3 or TRBV12-4 and TRBJ2-2; 9 bases match TRBD1. The CDR3 runs 14 residues. V lost 6 bases, J lost 5 bases, and 4 bases stayed unmatched. CDR3 amino acids: CASRGTGITGELFF. The DNA for the CDR3 is TGTGCCAGCAGGGGGACAGGGATTACCGGGGAGCTGTTTTTT.

The CDR3 DNA is TGCAGCGTCGTGGGGGGTGTCTACGAGCAGTACTTC. Its translation: CSVVGGVYEQYF. The rearrangement joins TRBV29-1 to TRBJ2-7; a weak D match, TRBD2 (6 bases). V dropped 6 bases and J dropped 3 bases, with 12 bases sitting between them. Germline CDR1 SQVTM, CDR2 ANQGSEA. The CDR3 covers 12 residues.

This clonotype was seen at least ten times. This sequence joins TRBV12-3 or TRBV12-4 and TRBJ2-3; 8 positions match TRBD2. J was trimmed by 0 bases and V by 3 bases; bases with no gene match: 8. CDR3 length equals 17 residues. The CDR3 is CASSFGLGGGSTDTQYF. The CDR3 nucleotides are TGTGCCAGCAGTTTCGGTCTTGGCGGGGGGAGCACAGATACGCAGTATTTT.

This clonotype was observed at least ten times. The chain recombines TRBV29-1 with TRBJ2-1; the match to TRBD2 covers 10 bases. The CDR3 has 14 residues. Germline trimming cut 6 bases from V and 4 bases from J; bases unmatched to any gene: 6. Germline CDR1 and CDR2: SQVTM and ANQGSEA. The CDR3 nucleotides are TGCAGCGTAAACATAGCGGGGGGTTACAATGAGCAGTTCTTC. Its protein is CSVNIAGGYNEQFF.

This clonotype was detected many times. This sequence joins TRBV20-1 and TRBJ2-1; weak D call: TRBD1 (6 bases). CDR3 size: 13 residues. Germline lookup yields CDR1 DFQATT and CDR2 SNEGSKA (reference sequence). The V gene lost 4 bases and the J gene lost 2 bases, with 9 bases spanning the gap. This chain's CDR3 is CSAMTGTYNEQFF. The DNA of the CDR3 is TGCAGTGCTATGACAGGTACCTACAATGAGCAGTTCTTC.

The sample holds a few counts of this clonotype. This rearrangement joins TRBV12-5 to TRBJ2-3; 9 positions match TRBD2. CDR3 size: 15 residues. CDR1 is LGHNT and CDR2 is FRNRAP in the germline V gene. V dropped 1 base and J dropped 3; count of bases not matched to a gene: 2. The CDR3 DNA reads TGTGCTAGTGGTTTGGGACTAGCGGATACAGATACGCAGTATTTT. The encoded protein is CASGLGLADTDTQYF.

This clonotype was detected many times. The chain couples TRBV30 to TRBJ1-4; possible D gene TRBD1, 6 bases. Germline CDR1 GTSNPN, CDR2 SVGIG (reference sequence). The CDR3 is 15 amino acids. Between the trimmed V and J ends, which lost 7 bases and 4 bases, there was a span of 19 bases. This chain's CDR3 is CASGNVRGINEKLFF. CDR3 coding DNA: TGTGCCTCGGGAAACGTCAGGGGAATTAATGAAAAACTGTTTTTT.

V and J are TRBV5-1 and TRBJ2-7; D may be TRBD1 (8 bases). CDR3 length equals 13 residues. CDR1 and CDR2 (germline): SGHRS, YFSETQ. The V end lost 3 bases, the J end lost 4 bases, and 11 bases lay between the germline ends. The CDR3 sequence: CASSSQGGYEQYF. In DNA, the CDR3 is TGCGCCAGCAGCTCACAGGGGGGGTACGAGCAGTACTTC.

This clonotype was observed at least ten times. The V gene is TRBV6-2 or TRBV6-3, the J gene TRBJ2-1; the D gene is possibly TRBD1 (6 bases). Trimming took 5 bases from V and 9 from J, leaving 20 bases between them. This CDR3 spans 15 amino acids. CDR1 MNHEY and CDR2 SVGEGT come from the germline V gene. The CDR3 DNA reads TGTGCCAGCAGTAATAACGTGGTACAGGGCGGTGAGCAGTTCTTC. Residues: CASSNNVVQGGEQFF.

V gene TRBV5-1 combines with J gene TRBJ2-7; weak D call: TRBD1 (6 bases). Germline V gene sequence: CDR1 SGHRS, CDR2 YFSETQ. V lost 3 bases to trimming and J lost 1 base, with 11 bases between them. There are 14 residues in the CDR3. The CDR3 nucleotides read TGCGCCAGCAGCTCCCAGGACAGATCCTACGAGCAGTACTTC. Translating it yields CASSSQDRSYEQYF.

This sequence joins TRBV29-1 and TRBJ2-3; the D is unclear. Trimming cost V 2 bases and J 0 bases, with 9 bases left between them. This CDR3 is built from 14 residues. Germline lookup yields CDR1 SQVTM and CDR2 ANQGSEA. The CDR3 region has the DNA TGCAGCGTTGAAAAGGGCACAAGCACAGATACGCAGTATTTT. Its protein is CSVEKGTSTDTQYF.

In this sample, this clonotype turned up many times. At one end, the junction sequence differs from germline, possibly due to a read error. This rearrangement joins TRBV5-4 to TRBJ1-1, with D possibly TRBD1 on 5 matching bases. The CDR3 spans 14 residues. The germline gives CDR1 SGHNT, CDR2 YYREEE (reference sequence). The CDR3 spells CASSLGRGNTEAFF. The CDR3 region has the DNA TGTGCCAGCAGTTTGGGAAGGGGGAACACTGAAGCTTTCTTT. Based on the CDR3 plus reference TRBV5-4 and TRBJ1-1, the full variable domain is ETGVTQSPTHLIKTRGQQVTLRCSSQSGHNTVSWYQQALGQGPQFIFQYYREEENGRGNFPPRFSGLQFPNYSSELNVNALELDDSALYLCASSLGRGNTEAFFGQGTRLTVV.

This clonotype was detected ten times or more. The J gene is TRBJ2-5, the V gene TRBV20-1; 9 nucleotides match TRBD1. CDR3 length: 14 amino acids. Germline-derived CDR1 and CDR2 are DFQATT and SNEGSKA (reference sequence). V dropped 5 bases and J dropped 3; count of bases not matched to a gene: 7. The chain's CDR3 is CSAVPGQGKETQYF. The CDR3, as DNA: TGCAGTGCTGTACCGGGACAGGGCAAAGAGACCCAGTACTTC.

The chain is built from TRBV5-1 and TRBJ2-6, with unresolved D. The germline V gene encodes CDR1 SGHRS and CDR2 YFSETQ. Trimming stripped 4 bases from V and 3 bases from J, with 8 bases between. The CDR3 extends over 14 amino acids. The CDR3 sequence is CASSLLFGANVLTF. CDR3 DNA sequence: TGCGCCAGCAGCCTACTCTTTGGGGCCAACGTCCTGACTTTC.